One sample yielded the 32 T cell receptor beta chains listed below, sequenced in a study of CD8 T cells in Susac syndrome. The RNA, roughly 0.45 to 1 ug, was put through reverse transcription using random hexamers. From the immunoSEQ multiplex PCR reads, TCRdb called clonotypes with MiXCR, one entry per CDR3 protein. The sample has about 120,000 distinct CDR3 sequences; over 90% are singletons. Input material: CD4+ T cells from PBMCs. Receptor source: a human donor with Susac syndrome.

The gene calls are TRBV6-1 and TRBJ2-1, with TRBD2 identical over 11 bases. V trimming: 6 bases; J trimming: 9 bases; junction bases outside the gene matches: 10. Germline V gene data show CDR1 as MNHNS and CDR2 as SASEGT. This CDR3 contains 15 residues. CDR3 in DNA: TGTGCCAGCAGGATGCTAGCGGGAGGCCCCGGTGAGCAGTTCTTC. Protein sequence: CASRMLAGGPGEQFF.

The chain carries TRBV5-4 and TRBJ2-1, with 11 bases lining up with TRBD2. CDR1 and CDR2 (germline): SGHNT, YYREEE (reference sequence). The CDR3 length is 17 residues. V lost 3 bases and J lost 8; bases outside the gene matches: 13. In nucleotides, the CDR3 is TGTGCCAGCAGCTCACCCCCACTAGCGGGGGTAGTCTATGAGCAGTTCTTC. Amino acids: CASSSPPLAGVVYEQFF.

This chain connects TRBV20-1 to TRBJ2-1, with no clear D. The CDR3 covers 14 residues. Germline CDR1 is DFQATT and CDR2 is SNEGSKA (reference sequence). V lost 3 bases and J lost 4, with 13 bases in between. The CDR3 DNA is TGCAGTGCTAGTTCTGGCGGAACATACAATGAGCAGTTCTTC. It yields the protein CSASSGGTYNEQFF.

The chain has TRBV11-2 and TRBJ2-1, with a weak D call TRBD2 (6 bases). Germline V lookup: CDR1 SGHAT, CDR2 FQNNGV. Trimming left V 1 base short and J 4 bases short, with 11 bases between. There are 15 residues in the CDR3. The CDR3 nucleotides read TGTGCCAGCAGCTTAGTAAGCGGGTTTTACAATGAGCAGTTCTTC. Translated, it gives CASSLVSGFYNEQFF.

The chain combines TRBV18 with TRBJ2-2; D not certain. V gave up 5 bases and J gave up 2 bases, with 9 bases separating them. Germline lookup yields CDR1 KGHSH and CDR2 LQKENI. The CDR3 loop spans 14 amino acids. The DNA for the CDR3 is TGTGCCAGCTCAGACATCTCTAACACCGGGGAGCTGTTTTTT. Amino acid sequence: CASSDISNTGELFF.

CDR3: CASRPGHSYNEQFF. The CDR3 DNA sequence: TGTGCCAGTCGTCCGGGACACTCCTACAATGAGCAGTTCTTC. This sequence joins TRBV2 and TRBJ2-1; D possibly corresponds to TRBD1 (6 bases). CDR3 size: 14 residues. CDR1 and CDR2 (germline): SNHLY, FYNNEI. V lost 9 bases to trimming and J lost 0 bases, with 12 bases between them.

The chain carries TRBV5-4 and TRBJ1-1; the D is unclear. V was trimmed by 2 bases and J by 8 bases, leaving 10 bases between them. Germline V gene lookup returns CDR1 SGHNT and CDR2 YYREEE (reference sequence). The CDR3 covers 12 residues. The CDR3 nucleotides are TGTGCCAGCAGCTTACAGTTGACCGAAGCTTTCTTT. It yields the protein CASSLQLTEAFF.

This chain joins TRBV12-3 or TRBV12-4 and TRBJ2-5; 14 nucleotides agree with TRBD2. The tail of the sequence fits TRBJ2-1 better, so the J call may be wrong. The length of the CDR3 is 18 residues. CDR3 residues: CASSPGTSGSGGPSTQFF. CDR3 DNA sequence: TGTGCCAGCAGCCCGGGGACTAGCGGGAGTGGGGGCCCCTCGACCCAGTTCTTC.

V gene TRBV28 combines with J gene TRBJ2-7; 9 nucleotides agree with TRBD2. In germline, CDR1 is MDHEN, CDR2 SYDVKM. CDR3 length: 14 residues. V lost 5 bases to trimming and J lost 3 bases; unmatched junction nucleotides: 5. The CDR3 spells CASSPGTSIYEQYF. CDR3 coding DNA: TGTGCCAGCAGTCCCGGGACTAGCATCTACGAGCAGTACTTC.

The genes are TRBV5-1 and TRBJ2-5; 10 bases line up with TRBD2. Trimming took 5 bases from V and 1 from J; bases not matched to a gene: 5. There are 15 residues in the CDR3. Per germline, CDR1 SGHRS and CDR2 YFSETQ. This CDR3 is CASRLAGSPQETQYF. The CDR3 coding sequence is TGCGCCAGCAGACTAGCGGGATCGCCCCAAGAGACCCAGTACTTC.

This chain links TRBV28 with TRBJ1-5, with 11 nucleotides matching TRBD1. This CDR3 has 14 residues. After removal of 10 bases from V and 5 bases from J, the junction contained 7 bases not matched to a gene. Germline assignment: CDR1 MDHEN and CDR2 SYDVKM. CDR3 DNA: TGTGCCACCCTTTGGACAGGGGGCTATCAGCCCCAGCATTTT. This translates into CATLWTGGYQPQHF.

The CDR3 spells CASLLAGVGNEQFF. In nucleotides, the CDR3 is TGTGCCAGTTTACTAGCGGGAGTAGGTAATGAGCAGTTCTTC. The chain links TRBV12-3 or TRBV12-4 to TRBJ2-1, with TRBD2 identical over 11 bases. The CDR3 totals 14 residues. V lost 9 bases and J lost 7; bases outside the gene matches: 8.

The chain combines TRBV30 with TRBJ2-3; D is uncertain. The V gene's germline CDR1 is GTSNPN and CDR2 SVGIG (reference sequence). V was shortened by 1 base and J by 6 bases, with 8 bases between the two germline ends. The CDR3 has 12 amino acids. CDR3 loop: CAWSESRDTQYF. Here the CDR3 DNA reads TGTGCCTGGAGTGAATCCAGGGATACGCAGTATTTT.

The J gene is TRBJ1-1, the V gene TRBV4-1; 12 nucleotides match TRBD1. This CDR3 is built from 18 residues. Losses at the gene ends were 1 base for V and 5 bases for J; bases not matched to a gene: 11. In germline, CDR1 is MGHRA, CDR2 YSYEKL. The CDR3: CASSQVTGQGAGGTEAFF. In DNA form, the CDR3 reads TGCGCCAGCAGCCAAGTAACGGGACAGGGGGCAGGGGGTACTGAAGCTTTCTTT.

The chain combines TRBV18 with TRBJ2-7; D is unresolved. Trimming took off 5 bases at V and 1 base at J, with 12 bases between the two ends. CDR1 and CDR2 (germline): KGHSH, LQKENI. The CDR3 covers 14 residues. The CDR3, as DNA: TGTGCCAGCTCATCTAGGACGGATTCCTACGAGCAGTACTTC. Translated, it gives CASSSRTDSYEQYF.

The chain joins TRBV12-5 to TRBJ2-1; 9 nucleotides match TRBD2. V was pared by 6 bases and J by 4 bases, with 7 bases of the junction left unmatched. Germline CDR1 LGHNT, CDR2 FRNRAP. The CDR3 runs to 15 residues. The CDR3, as DNA: TGTGCTAGTGGAACCGGGACTAGCATTTACAATGAGCAGTTCTTC. Protein: CASGTGTSIYNEQFF.

The rearrangement links TRBV20-1 to TRBJ2-7, with 8 bases lining up with TRBD1. The CDR3 is 13 amino acids. From germline, CDR1 is DFQATT and CDR2 SNEGSKA (reference sequence). The CDR3 is CSAARTGIYEQYF. CDR3 nucleotides: TGCAGCGCCGCCCGGACAGGGATCTACGAGCAGTACTTC.

In the case of this clonotype: The junction departs from the called germline gene at one end, perhaps through a read error. This rearrangement joins TRBV18 to TRBJ1-2; D gene uncertain. In germline, CDR1 is KGHSH, CDR2 LQKENI. The CDR3 has 13 amino acids. CDR3 residues: CASSPDRYYGYTF. In DNA form, the CDR3 reads TGTGCCAGCTCACCGGACCGGTACTACGGCTACACCTTC.

The CDR3, as DNA: TGCAGTGCTAAGGCTAGAAACTTAGCCTTAAAATACAATGAGCAGTTCTTC. Translating gives CSAKARNLALKYNEQFF. This chain links TRBV20-1 with TRBJ2-1; D remains unclear. Germline V lookup: CDR1 DFQATT, CDR2 SNEGSKA (reference sequence). The CDR3 sequence is 17 residues long. V was trimmed by 4 bases and J by 4 bases, leaving 23 bases between them.

CDR3 DNA sequence: TGTGCCAGCAGTTTACAGGGGGCGCTAGGCTACACCTTC. Amino acids: CASSLQGALGYTF. The gene calls are TRBV7-9 and TRBJ1-2; 9 nucleotides match TRBD1. Germline V gene lookup returns CDR1 SEHNR and CDR2 FQNEAQ (reference sequence). V dropped 6 bases and J dropped 8; count of bases not matched to a gene: 7. The CDR3 runs 13 residues.

The chain recombines TRBV20-1 with TRBJ2-1; 9 positions match TRBD1. Germline CDR1 reads DFQATT; CDR2 reads SNEGSKA (reference sequence). V was pared by 8 bases and J by 3 bases, with 5 bases of the junction left unmatched. This CDR3 is 13 amino acids long. The chain's CDR3 is CSPGQGVYNEQFF. Here the CDR3 DNA reads TGCAGTCCGGGACAGGGCGTCTACAATGAGCAGTTCTTC.

The chain couples TRBV15 to TRBJ2-1; D remains unclear. V lost 2 bases and J lost 4, with 9 bases in between. Germline CDR1 reads LNHNV; CDR2 reads YYDKDF (reference sequence). The CDR3 extends over 14 amino acids. DNA for the CDR3: TGTGCCACCAGCAGACAAATAGGGTACAATGAGCAGTTCTTC. It encodes CATSRQIGYNEQFF.

The CDR3 DNA reads TGTGCCACCAGCAGAGATGAAGGGCATGGCTACACCTTC. This gives the protein CATSRDEGHGYTF. This chain uses TRBV15 with TRBJ1-2; D gene uncertain. This CDR3 is built from 13 residues. V lost 0 bases, J lost 6 bases, and 8 bases lay in between. The germline V gene encodes CDR1 LNHNV and CDR2 YYDKDF (reference sequence).

CDR3 amino acids: CASSLEVNSGSTDTQYF. CDR3 sequence (DNA): TGTGCCAGCAGTTTAGAGGTTAATAGCGGGAGCACAGATACGCAGTATTTT. J is TRBJ2-3 and V is TRBV12-3 or TRBV12-4; 7 bases map to TRBD2. The CDR3 sequence is 17 residues long. V shed 1 base, J shed 0 bases, and the junction held 7 bases outside the gene matches.

This chain uses TRBV3-1 with TRBJ2-3; 16 positions match TRBD2. V was clipped by 3 bases and J by 6 bases; unmatched bases: 9. Germline V gene data show CDR1 as LGHDT and CDR2 as YNNKEL (reference sequence). This CDR3 contains 18 residues. The CDR3 nucleotides are TGTGCCAGCAGCCAGTTGGGACTAGCGGGAGGGCCGAAGGATACGCAGTATTTT. It is translated as CASSQLGLAGGPKDTQYF.

The chain is built from TRBV30 and TRBJ2-5; 7 nucleotides align to TRBD1. Losses at the gene ends were 0 bases for V and 6 bases for J; bases not matched to a gene: 7. This CDR3 spans 14 amino acids. CDR1 and CDR2 from the germline V gene are GTSNPN and SVGIG (reference sequence). CDR3 region: CAWSVRGGKKTQYF. The CDR3 DNA reads TGTGCCTGGAGTGTAAGAGGGGGCAAGAAGACCCAGTACTTC.

The rearrangement joins TRBV29-1 to TRBJ2-5, with no clear D. Germline values: CDR1 SQVTM, CDR2 ANQGSEA. The CDR3 sequence is 12 residues long. The V end was cut by 4 bases, the J end by 1 base, with 7 bases between. The CDR3 reads CSVGPIQETQYF. DNA of the CDR3: TGCAGCGTTGGCCCAATCCAAGAGACCCAGTACTTC.

The chain employs TRBV3-1 and TRBJ1-1, with D unresolved. The CDR3 extends over 12 amino acids. CDR1 LGHDT and CDR2 YNNKEL come from the germline V gene (reference sequence). V lost 5 bases and J 0 bases, leaving 4 bases between the germline ends. In nucleotides, the CDR3 is TGTGCCAGCAGCAGGGTGAACACTGAAGCTTTCTTT. Translating it yields CASSRVNTEAFF. The whole variable domain, remainder taken from reference TRBV3-1 and TRBJ1-1, is DTAVSQTPKYLVTQMGNDKSIKCEQNLGHDTMYWYKQDSKKFLKIMFSYNNKELIINETVPNRFSPKSPDKAHLNLHINSLELGDSAVYFCASSRVNTEAFFGQGTRLTVV.

V usage is TRBV30 and J usage is TRBJ1-5; D call uncertain. This CDR3 has 14 amino acids. The germline CDR1 and CDR2 sequences are GTSNPN and SVGIG (reference sequence). Trimming removed 2 bases from V and 3 bases from J, with 11 bases in between. The CDR3 sequence is CAWSNEGVNQPQHF. Here the CDR3 DNA reads TGTGCCTGGAGTAATGAGGGAGTCAATCAGCCCCAGCATTTT.

This sequence joins TRBV24-1 and TRBJ2-2; 12 positions agree with TRBD2. CDR3 length equals 17 residues. CDR1 is KGHDR, CDR2 SFDVKD, per germline. The trim removed 4 bases at V and 6 bases at J, leaving 8 bases unmatched. The CDR3 spells CATSDQTSGSLPGELFF. The CDR3 DNA reads TGTGCCACCAGTGACCAGACTAGCGGGAGTTTACCCGGGGAGCTGTTTTTT.

This clonotype was recorded only once. J is TRBJ2-7 and V is TRBV6-6; D is ambiguous. Germline V CDR1 and CDR2: MNHNY, SVGAGI (reference sequence). V lost 8 bases and J lost 0, with 14 bases in between. This CDR3 spans 14 amino acids. CDR3 amino acids: CASRVGRSSYEQYF. The DNA for the CDR3 is TGTGCCAGCCGGGTCGGGCGGAGCTCCTACGAGCAGTACTTC.

V usage is TRBV9 and J usage is TRBJ2-1, with D possibly called TRBD1 or TRBD2 (5 bases each). Germline V gene sequence: CDR1 SGDLS, CDR2 YYNGEE. There are 16 residues in the CDR3. Deletions cut 0 bases from V and 0 bases from J, with 10 bases between. The CDR3 DNA follows: TGTGCCAGCAGCGTAGGCCCGGGGACCTCCTACAATGAGCAGTTCTTC. Its protein product is CASSVGPGTSYNEQFF.